The rows below give T cell receptor beta chains drawn from one sample of a study of blood T cell repertoires in COVID-19. Libraries were prepared by immunoSEQ multiplex PCR; TCRdb keeps only in-frame clonotypes and omits some of them. The repertoire holds a few hundred thousand clones, with more than 70% as singletons. Input material: PBMCs or T cells enriched from blood (not recorded which). The receptors stem from a man aged 35 to 55 in a cohort exposed to, infected with or recovered from COVID-19 (not recorded which). CDR3s include the opening cysteine and the closing phenylalanine or tryptophan. The D gene is left open where the match is weak. Rows may omit the clone size; those that give it use once, few, many or a size class.

abundance	d_gene	v_gene	j_gene	CDR3nt	CDR3aa
NA	NA	TRBV29-1	TRBJ1-1	TGCAGCGTTCACGGACAAGCGAACACTGAAGCTTTCTTT	CSVHGQANTEAFF
NA	NA	TRBV27	TRBJ1-2	TGTGCCAGCAGTTTAGTCGGGTATGGCTACACCTTC	CASSLVGYGYTF
once	TRBD2	TRBV6-6	TRBJ2-7	TGTGCCAGCAGTGGGACTAGCGGGAGGTCCTACGAGCAGTACTTC	CASSGTSGRSYEQYF
NA	TRBD2	TRBV19	TRBJ2-1	TGTGCCAGTAGATTGGGGGGACTAGCGGGAGGCAATGAGCAGTTCTTC	CASRLGGLAGGNEQFF
few	TRBD2	TRBV9	TRBJ2-7	TGTGCCAGCAGCTCAGGACTAGCGGGCCACGAGCAGTACTTC	CASSSGLAGHEQYF
NA	NA	TRBV19	TRBJ2-2	TGTGCCAGTAGTCTAATATCGGCAGGGAACACCGGGGAGCTGTTTTTT	CASSLISAGNTGELFF
NA	NA	TRBV7-8	TRBJ1-5	TGTGCCAGCAGCGAAGGGGGGGCTGACCGGCCCCAGCATTTT	CASSEGGADRPQHF
NA	NA	TRBV30	TRBJ1-5	TGTGCCTGGAGTGTAGGAGGTCGTGAGCCCCAGCATTTT	CAWSVGGREPQHF
NA	TRBD1	TRBV24-1	TRBJ2-1	TGTGCCACCAGCACTCCGGGACAGAGTGAGCAGTTCTTC	CATSTPGQSEQFF
NA	NA	TRBV6-5	TRBJ2-1	TGTGCCAGCAGTTACTCGCAACAGGGCTATTTCAATGAGCAGTTCTTC	CASSYSQQGYFNEQFF
NA	TRBD2	TRBV5-4	TRBJ2-5	TGTGCCAGCAGCTTGGATCCTAGCGGGAGGAGGAGAGAGACCCAGTACTTC	CASSLDPSGRRRETQYF
once	NA	TRBV10-3	TRBJ2-1	TGTGCCATCAAAACGGGAGCGTCCTACAATGAGCAGTTCTTC	CAIKTGASYNEQFF
NA	TRBD1	TRBV7-9	TRBJ1-4	TGTGCCAGCAGCTTAGACAGGGGGCACGAAAAACTGTTTTTT	CASSLDRGHEKLFF
NA	TRBD2	TRBV30	TRBJ2-1	TGTGCCTGGAGTGTAGCGGGGGGGCAGTTCTTC	CAWSVAGGQFF
NA	NA	TRBV29-1	TRBJ1-1	TGCAGCGTTGACGAGTTTCCGATGAACACTGAAGCTTTCTTT	CSVDEFPMNTEAFF
NA	TRBD2	TRBV5-1	TRBJ2-7	TGCGCCAGCAGCTGGGAGGTAGCGGGGTCCTACGAGCAGTACTTC	CASSWEVAGSYEQYF
NA	TRBD1	TRBV18	TRBJ2-1	TGTGCCAGCTCAGGGACAGGGGGCGGTGAGCAGTTCTTC	CASSGTGGGEQFF
NA	TRBD1	TRBV3-1/TRBV3-2	TRBJ1-5	TGTGCCAGCAGCCAAGGTAAGGGGGCCTATGGTCAGCCCCAGCATTTT	CASSQGKGAYGQPQHF
NA	TRBD1	TRBV5-6	TRBJ2-3	TGTGCCAGCAGCCGACAGGGGGCGCGAGATACGCAGTATTTT	CASSRQGARDTQYF
few	NA	TRBV7-2	TRBJ2-7	TGTGCCAGCAGCTTTTTTAGCGGCACACAGTACTTC	CASSFFSGTQYF
NA	TRBD2	TRBV6-5	TRBJ2-7	TGTGCCAGCAGTTATGCTAGCGGAGAGCCCTACGAGCAGTACTTC	CASSYASGEPYEQYF
NA	TRBD2	TRBV7-2	TRBJ2-7	TGTGCCAGCAGCTTAAGCGGGGCGGGACTAGCCCGAATCTACGAGCAGTACTTC	CASSLSGAGLARIYEQYF
NA	TRBD1	TRBV6-5	TRBJ2-7	TGTGCCAGCAGTTATGGGACAGGAGAATCCTACGAGCAGTACTTC	CASSYGTGESYEQYF
NA	NA	TRBV2	TRBJ2-2	TGTGCCAGCAGTGACAGGGATCGGGCCGGGGAGCTGTTTTTT	CASSDRDRAGELFF
few	TRBD1	TRBV30	TRBJ1-5	TGTGCCTGGACTGCAAGGGACAGGGGGGCTAATCAGCCCCAGCATTTT	CAWTARDRGANQPQHF
NA	NA	TRBV7-9	TRBJ2-6	TGTGCCAGCAGCTTGAGTTCTGGGGCCAACGTCCTGACTTTC	CASSLSSGANVLTF
NA	NA	TRBV5-1	TRBJ1-1	TGCGCCAGCAGCCCACCGGACAGACTTATGAACACTGAAGCTTTCTTT	CASSPPDRLMNTEAFF
NA	TRBD1	TRBV7-9	TRBJ2-6	TGTGCCAGCAGCTTAGGGAAGGCCAGGGGGACCTCTGGGGCCAACGTCCTGACTTTC	CASSLGKARGTSGANVLTF
NA	TRBD2	TRBV19	TRBJ2-3	TGTGCCAGTAGTATTAGCGGGGGAACTAGCACAGATACGCAGTATTTT	CASSISGGTSTDTQYF
NA	NA	TRBV2	TRBJ2-3	TGTGCCAGCAGTGCCCCCTCCCCAGGTCGCCCAGATACGCAGTATTTT	CASSAPSPGRPDTQYF
NA	TRBD2	TRBV11-2	TRBJ2-4	TGTGCCAGCAGCTTAGAGGGAGGGGTATGGAACATTCAGTACTTC	CASSLEGGVWNIQYF
NA	NA	TRBV27	TRBJ2-3	TGTGCCAGCAGGATCGACAGTCTCACAGATACGCAGTATTTT	CASRIDSLTDTQYF
NA	NA	TRBV3-1/TRBV3-2	TRBJ1-1	TGTGCCAGCAGCCAATCGACGCGGATAATCACCTTT	CASSQSTRIITF